This entry features one T cell receptor (beta chain) sequence. The sample belongs to a study of blood T cell repertoires in COVID-19. Overall study context: T cells, B-cell-depleted T cells, or PBMCs supplied cDNA or gDNA.

The CDR3 runs to 16 residues. The V gene end was trimmed by 4 bases and the J gene end by 8 bases; junction bases not matched to a gene: 14. Germline V lookup: CDR1 SGHDT, CDR2 YYEEEE. Original handling: Amplifying reference gene primers gave estimates of nucleated cell counts. Measured with immunoSEQ multiplex PCR; TCRdb has only the in-frame clones, and not every one. That table gives V, J and clone size, and the DNA gave D and trimming. The profile shows 30,000 or so clones, over 75% of them singletons. The V call is TRBV5-6, the J call TRBJ1-3; 8 nucleotides align to TRBD1. The receptor was isolated from a man at least 80 years old with active COVID-19. Sequencing was done on a sample of peripheral blood. CDR3 bases: TGTGCCAGCAGCCTGCAGGGACAGGCGAGGGCGGACACCATATATTTT. It encodes CASSLQGQARADTIYF.